This T cell receptor beta chain was observed in a study of blood T cells in healthy people across ages. Study-wide points: Roughly linearly, TCR beta diversity per million T cells fell as age increased. Investigators viewed diversity estimates from one million T cells as underestimates, the study reported.

Samples each had at least 6 micrograms of total RNA extracted. This CDR3 has 17 residues. Looked up from germline, CDR1 is SGHVS and CDR2 is FQNEAQ. The V end was cut by 1 base, the J end by 0 bases, with 10 bases between. About this clonotype: Its cognate antigen is unknown.

A sample-barcoded 5' primer and a J-beta primer mix were used in a second PCR of about 7 to 12 cycles. Each cDNA molecule was tagged by a template-switch adaptor with 12 random nucleotides. TCRdb recomputed calls from the 5' RACE reads with MiXCR, one row per CDR3 protein. The sample lists approximately 730,000 distinct CDR3 sequences; roughly 41% were seen once. The sequence derives from a woman aged 60-70 years in good health. J is TRBJ1-6 and V is TRBV7-8, with no clear D. The sample was blood. The CDR3 DNA follows: TGTGCCAGCAGCTTAGTACGGGGAGGCTCCTATAATTCACCCCTCCACTTT. Translation: CASSLVRGGSYNSPLHF. The complete variable domain, with remaining parts taken from reference TRBV7-8 and TRBJ1-6, reads GAGVSQSPRYKVAKRGQDVALRCDPISGHVSLFWYQQALGQGPEFLTYFQNEAQLDKSGLPSDRFFAERPEGSVSTLKIQRTQQEDSAVYLCASSLVRGGSYNSPLHFGNGTRLTVT.